Below are 14 T cell receptor beta chains sequenced from a single sample in a study of cytomegalovirus exposure and HLA in healthy donors. Primers included in the PCR were 60 Vbeta and 13 Jbeta primers. Method: immunoSEQ multiplex PCR; TCRdb's copy keeps in-frame clones and lacks some. The sample has some 200,000 clones; over 75% are singletons. Sequences were obtained from PBMCs. The origin of the receptors is a man aged 45-65 years in good health and CMV-seronegative.

J is TRBJ1-2 and V is TRBV19, with 8 bases lining up with TRBD1. V was clipped by 6 bases and J by 3 bases; unmatched bases: 9. This CDR3 region has 15 residues. Germline V CDR1 and CDR2: LNHDA, SQIVND (reference sequence). CDR3 amino acids: CASSPRGRVDYGYTF. The CDR3, as DNA: TGTGCCAGTAGCCCCAGGGGGCGCGTGGACTATGGCTACACCTTC.

The gene calls are TRBV19 and TRBJ1-2; 7 nucleotides match TRBD1. In germline, CDR1 is LNHDA, CDR2 SQIVND (reference sequence). J gave up 4 bases and V 7 bases, and 15 bases lay outside the gene matches. CDR3 length equals 16 residues. CDR3: CASTSLGQVGGYGYTF. Here the CDR3 DNA reads TGTGCCAGTACCTCGCTCGGACAGGTCGGGGGCTATGGCTACACCTTC.

This rearrangement joins TRBV5-4 to TRBJ1-2, with D unclear. Germline V gene sequence: CDR1 SGHNT, CDR2 YYREEE (reference sequence). V lost 0 bases and J 7 bases, leaving 7 bases between the germline ends. The CDR3 totals 12 residues. This CDR3 is CASSLAGIGYTF. CDR3 in DNA: TGTGCCAGCAGCTTGGCCGGGATTGGCTACACCTTC.

The chain links TRBV7-2 to TRBJ2-7; 13 bases map to TRBD2. CDR1 is SGHTA, CDR2 FQGNSA, per germline. The CDR3 contains 15 residues. V was pared by 5 bases and J by 2 bases, with 3 bases of the junction left unmatched. The CDR3 DNA sequence: TGTGCCAGCAGCACCACTAGCGGGGGGGCCTACGAGCAGTACTTC. Amino acid sequence: CASSTTSGGAYEQYF.

The rearrangement uses TRBV2 and TRBJ2-7, with 8 positions matching TRBD2. Germline CDR1 reads SNHLY; CDR2 reads FYNNEI. V lost 7 bases, J lost 2 bases, and 7 bases stayed unmatched. The CDR3 contains 14 residues. Here the CDR3 DNA reads TGTGCCAGCAAATGGAGCGGGGGTACCTACGAGCAGTACTTC. Its protein product is CASKWSGGTYEQYF.

This chain joins TRBV7-9 and TRBJ1-3; tentative D call: TRBD1 (5 bases). CDR3 length: 13 amino acids. Trimming cost V 0 bases and J 7 bases, with 7 bases left between them. The germline CDR1 and CDR2 sequences are SEHNR and FQNEAQ (reference sequence). CDR3 residues: CASSLAEGNTIYF. For the CDR3, the DNA is TGTGCCAGCAGCTTAGCGGAGGGGAACACCATATATTTT. Combining the CDR3 with reference TRBV7-9 and TRBJ1-3 gives the whole variable domain DTGVSQNPRHKITKRGQNVTFRCDPISEHNRLYWYRQTLGQGPEFLTYFQNEAQLEKSRLLSDRFSAERPKGSFSTLEIQRTEQGDSAMYLCASSLAEGNTIYFGEGSWLTVV.

The rearrangement links TRBV7-2 to TRBJ2-1; 8 positions match TRBD2. The CDR3 loop spans 15 amino acids. Trimming at V came to 5 bases and at J to 3 bases, leaving 6 bases not matched to a gene. CDR1 and CDR2 from the germline V gene are SGHTA and FQGNSA. This CDR3 is CASSEPGLVYNEQFF. The CDR3 coding sequence is TGTGCCAGCAGCGAGCCGGGACTAGTCTACAATGAGCAGTTCTTC.

The chain is built from TRBV15 and TRBJ2-5, with TRBD2 as a possible D gene (5 bases). V lost 3 bases, J lost 5 bases, and 13 bases lay in between. The CDR3 totals 14 residues. CDR1 LNHNV and CDR2 YYDKDF come from the germline V gene (reference sequence). CDR3 coding DNA: TGTGCCACCAGCAGCGGAACACCGGGGGAGACCCAGTACTTC. This gives the protein CATSSGTPGETQYF.

The chain links TRBV7-2 to TRBJ1-3, with D uncertain. CDR1 and CDR2 from the germline V gene are SGHTA and FQGNSA. The CDR3 totals 16 residues. V gave up 1 base and J gave up 0 bases, with 10 bases separating them. In nucleotides, the CDR3 is TGTGCCAGCAGCTTAGAAGGCAGACTCTCTGGAAACACCATATATTTT. Translation: CASSLEGRLSGNTIYF.

This rearrangement joins TRBV10-1 to TRBJ1-4, with a tentative D call TRBD1 (6 bases). The CDR3 runs to 15 residues. Deletions cut 7 bases from V and 7 bases from J, with 19 bases between. Germline V lookup: CDR1 WNHNN, CDR2 SYGVQD (reference sequence). The CDR3 nucleotides read TGCGCCAGCACCCCCATTCACAGGGCTGGTGAAAAACTGTTTTTT. It encodes CASTPIHRAGEKLFF.

This chain links TRBV6-1 with TRBJ2-2, with TRBD2 matching over 10 bases. This CDR3 contains 16 residues. The germline V gene encodes CDR1 MNHNS and CDR2 SASEGT. V was clipped by 2 bases and J by 7 bases; unmatched bases: 7. CDR3 nucleotides: TGTGCCAGCAGTGAAAGGCTAGCGGGGGCCTACGGGGAGCTGTTTTTT. Its translation: CASSERLAGAYGELFF.

This chain links TRBV2 with TRBJ2-6; tentatively, D is TRBD1 (5 bases). The CDR3 is 14 amino acids. Germline loops: CDR1 SNHLY, CDR2 FYNNEI. V lost 7 bases, J lost 4 bases, and 11 bases lay in between. CDR3 sequence reads: CASIGVSGANVLTF. The CDR3, as DNA: TGTGCCAGCATAGGGGTCTCGGGGGCCAACGTCCTGACTTTC.

This chain links TRBV4-1 with TRBJ2-5; TRBD1 matches at 7 bases. This CDR3 is 16 amino acids long. V was pared by 1 base and J by 2 bases, with 7 bases of the junction left unmatched. Germline V gives CDR1 MGHRA, CDR2 YSYEKL. CDR3 sequence: CASSQGLGQTQETQYF. The CDR3 DNA reads TGCGCCAGCAGCCAAGGATTGGGACAGACTCAAGAGACCCAGTACTTC.

The J gene is TRBJ2-5, the V gene TRBV5-1; 9 nucleotides match TRBD1. V lost 2 bases, J lost 5 bases, and 1 base stayed unmatched. Germline lookup yields CDR1 SGHRS and CDR2 YFSETQ. The CDR3 covers 13 residues. The CDR3 nucleotides are TGCGCCAGCAGCTTTGGGACAGGGGAGACCCAGTACTTC. This translates into CASSFGTGETQYF.